This entry lists 17 T cell receptor beta chains sequenced from one sample in a study of quantifying T cell responses using KT2 cells. Overall study: Reverse transcription used primers in the TCR alpha and beta constant regions.

Each cDNA got a UMI-containing oligo ligated at its 3' end. An equimolar mix of RC1.1 and RC1.2 primed the beta chain across TRBC1 and TRBC2. TCRdb reprocessed the UMI-ligation and nested PCR reads via MiXCR and lists one record per CDR3 protein. The top ten hold around a tenth of the sample, which has about 33,000 distinct CDR3 sequences, about 9.4% seen once. Material: PBMCs spiked with cells of the T cell clone KT2. The receptors stem from a human donor.

This clonotype has more than one count but fewer than ten. The J gene is TRBJ1-1, the V gene TRBV7-8; D gene ambiguous. The CDR3 runs to 12 residues. Germline loops: CDR1 SGHVS, CDR2 FQNEAQ. The germline V and J ends were trimmed by 5 bases and 8 bases, with 12 bases remaining between them. Here the CDR3 reads CASSLINREAFF. The CDR3 nucleotides are TGTGCCAGCAGCCTAATAAACAGAGAAGCTTTCTTT.

The J gene is TRBJ1-6, the V gene TRBV4-3; TRBD1 matches at 9 bases. This CDR3 has 17 residues. V was pared by 2 bases and J by 8 bases, with 10 bases of the junction left unmatched. CDR1 and CDR2 from the germline V gene are LGHNA and YSLEER. In DNA form, the CDR3 reads TGCGCCAGCAGCCAATTCGGACAGGGGCGAGGTGATTCACCCCTCCACTTT. Translation: CASSQFGQGRGDSPLHF.

This clonotype was recorded at least ten times. The chain combines TRBV2 with TRBJ2-3; unclear D gene. The CDR3 is 14 residues long. From germline, CDR1 is SNHLY and CDR2 FYNNEI. Between the trimmed V and J ends, which lost 1 base and 0 bases, there was a span of 5 bases. The CDR3 DNA reads as TGTGCCAGCAGTGAAGGGTATAGCACAGATACGCAGTATTTT. It codes for CASSEGYSTDTQYF.

The table lists this clonotype with many counts. V usage is TRBV20-1 and J usage is TRBJ2-3, with 7 bases lining up with TRBD2. This CDR3 contains 15 residues. With 4 bases clipped from V and 3 bases from J, the junction kept 10 bases outside the gene matches. The germline V gene has CDR1 DFQATT and CDR2 SNEGSKA (reference sequence). The CDR3 protein is CSAIGGGMRTDTQYF. In DNA form, the CDR3 reads TGCAGTGCTATTGGGGGGGGGATGAGGACAGATACGCAGTATTTT.

This sequence joins TRBV12-3 or TRBV12-4 and TRBJ2-2; D may be TRBD1 or TRBD2 (6 bases each). Trimming removed 5 bases at V and 0 bases at J, with 16 bases between. The CDR3 extends over 17 amino acids. The CDR3 DNA sequence: TGTGCCAGCAGTCCCGGGGGCTTAAATCCGAACACCGGGGAGCTGTTTTTT. Translating it yields CASSPGGLNPNTGELFF.

The table lists this clonotype with a few counts. The chain carries TRBV9 and TRBJ2-1; the match to TRBD2 covers 12 bases. CDR3 size: 19 residues. Germline lookup yields CDR1 SGDLS and CDR2 YYNGEE. Trimming took 0 bases from V and 3 from J; bases not matched to a gene: 10. DNA for the CDR3: TGTGCCAGCAGCGTAGGAGCTAGCGGGAGGGGACAAAACTACAATGAGCAGTTCTTC. This codes for CASSVGASGRGQNYNEQFF.

Only a few counts were recorded for this clonotype. J is TRBJ1-4 and V is TRBV3-1, with a possible D match to TRBD1 (5 bases). This CDR3 has 17 amino acids. With 4 bases removed from V and 8 bases from J, the gap between germline ends came to 23 bases. Germline V lookup: CDR1 LGHDT, CDR2 YNNKEL (reference sequence). The CDR3 DNA is TGTGCCAGCAGCCCGCCCCGCGGGGCCCCAGGACACGAAAAACTGTTTTTT. It specifies CASSPPRGAPGHEKLFF.

At least ten counts were recorded for this clonotype. The chain combines TRBV30 with TRBJ2-2; no clear D. V was clipped by 2 bases and J by 3 bases, with 7 bases between them. The CDR3 has 13 residues. Germline lookup yields CDR1 GTSNPN and CDR2 SVGIG (reference sequence). The CDR3 DNA sequence: TGTGCCTGGAGTCCGCGTGACACCGGGGAGCTGTTTTTT. Its translation: CAWSPRDTGELFF.

The sample holds many counts of this clonotype. J is TRBJ2-3 and V is TRBV18, with TRBD1 identical over 10 bases. J gave up 1 base and V 3 bases, and 4 bases lay outside the gene matches. The germline CDR1 and CDR2 sequences are KGHSH and LQKENI. CDR3 size: 16 residues. The CDR3 spells CASSPPGTGGTDTQYF. CDR3 sequence (DNA): TGTGCCAGCTCACCCCCCGGGACAGGGGGCACAGATACGCAGTATTTT.

Only a few counts were recorded for this clonotype. This chain connects TRBV12-3 or TRBV12-4 to TRBJ2-3; 8 positions match TRBD2. The length of the CDR3 is 17 residues. Losses at the gene ends were 3 bases for V and 1 base for J; bases not matched to a gene: 9. Written as DNA, the CDR3 is TGTGCCAGCAGTTTCCTAGCGGGCCTTAAAGGCACAGATACGCAGTATTTT. Translating gives CASSFLAGLKGTDTQYF.

This clonotype was observed at least ten times. V and J are TRBV5-1 and TRBJ2-7, with 7 positions matching TRBD2. CDR1 SGHRS and CDR2 YFSETQ come from the germline V gene. The CDR3 runs to 14 residues. The ends lost 3 bases at V and 0 bases at J; junction bases unmatched: 3. CDR3 bases: TGCGCCAGCAGCTCGGGCGGGAGCTCCTACGAGCAGTACTTC. It translates to CASSSGGSSYEQYF. Variable domain in full (rest from reference TRBV5-1 and TRBJ2-7): KAGVTQTPRYLIKTRGQQVTLSCSPISGHRSVSWYQQTPGQGLQFLFEYFSETQRNKGNFPGRFSGRQFSNSRSEMNVSTLELGDSALYLCASSSGGSSYEQYFGPGTRLTVT.

Ten or more counts support this clonotype. The chain has TRBV27 and TRBJ1-1, with D possibly TRBD1 on 5 matching bases. The CDR3 extends over 13 amino acids. Trimming pared 10 bases from V and 5 bases from J, leaving 17 bases between. Germline CDR1 reads MNHEY; CDR2 reads SMNVEV (reference sequence). The CDR3 spells CATRDSQGTEAFF. CDR3 sequence (DNA): TGTGCCACCCGAGACAGCCAGGGAACTGAAGCTTTCTTT.

This clonotype was observed a few times. The rearrangement links TRBV5-1 to TRBJ2-7, with 9 bases identical to TRBD1. V lost 3 bases and J lost 7; bases outside the gene matches: 14. The CDR3 loop spans 16 amino acids. Germline V lookup: CDR1 SGHRS, CDR2 YFSETQ. CDR3 sequence: CASSSRGRTGDSEQYF. CDR3 nucleotides: TGCGCCAGCAGCTCCAGGGGTCGGACAGGGGACAGTGAGCAGTACTTC.

There are a few counts of this clonotype. The rearrangement links TRBV29-1 to TRBJ2-5; D is unresolved. The germline V gene has CDR1 SQVTM and CDR2 ANQGSEA. V was cut by 7 bases and J by 0 bases, with 6 bases left in between. This CDR3 has 11 amino acids. CDR3 coding DNA: TGCAGCGCAGTAAACCAAGAGACCCAGTACTTC. Translation gives CSAVNQETQYF.

On this clonotype itself: Just one base apart from a much larger clone, this may be a read error. The chain joins TRBV7-7 to TRBJ2-3; D possibly uses TRBD1 or TRBD2 (5 bases each). Trimming left V 5 bases short and J 1 base short, with 19 bases between. Germline V gene lookup returns CDR1 SSHAT and CDR2 FNYEAQ (reference sequence). This CDR3 is built from 17 residues. The CDR3, as DNA: TGTGCCAGCAGCCCAGATGGGACGTTTGCTTGCACAGATACGCAGTATTTT. Amino acids: CASSPDGTFACTDTQYF.

This clonotype rates as medium-sized. The chain is built from TRBV6-5 and TRBJ1-5; D unclear. The CDR3 length is 13 residues. Germline CDR1 MNHEY, CDR2 SVGAGI. The V and J ends lost 0 bases and 7 bases respectively, with 7 bases between them. The CDR3 sequence is CASSYSNGQPQHF. CDR3 nucleotides: TGTGCCAGCAGTTACTCCAATGGCCAGCCCCAGCATTTT.

This clonotype turned up a few times. The J gene is TRBJ1-5, the V gene TRBV10-3, with 9 bases that match TRBD1. The CDR3 length is 15 residues. J lost 7 bases, V lost 6 bases, and 10 bases had no gene match. Germline V lookup: CDR1 ENHRY, CDR2 SYGVKD. CDR3 protein: CAIREDRGSGQPQHF. The CDR3, as DNA: TGTGCCATCAGGGAGGACAGGGGCTCAGGGCAGCCCCAGCATTTT.